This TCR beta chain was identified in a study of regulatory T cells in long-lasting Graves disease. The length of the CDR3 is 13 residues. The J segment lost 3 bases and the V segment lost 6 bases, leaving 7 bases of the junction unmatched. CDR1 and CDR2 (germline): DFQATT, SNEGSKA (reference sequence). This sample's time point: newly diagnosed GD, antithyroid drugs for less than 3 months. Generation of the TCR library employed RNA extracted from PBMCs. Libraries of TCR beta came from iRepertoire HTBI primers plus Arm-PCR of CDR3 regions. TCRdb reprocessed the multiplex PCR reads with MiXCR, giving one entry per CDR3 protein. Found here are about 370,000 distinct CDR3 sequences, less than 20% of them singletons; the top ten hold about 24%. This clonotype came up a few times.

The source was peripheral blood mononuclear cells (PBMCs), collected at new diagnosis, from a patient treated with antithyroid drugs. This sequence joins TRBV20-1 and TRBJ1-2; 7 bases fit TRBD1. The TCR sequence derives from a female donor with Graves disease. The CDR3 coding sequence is TGCAGTGCAAGGACAGGCTCGGACTATGGCTACACCTTC. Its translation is CSARTGSDYGYTF.